The sequence of this TCR beta chain was determined in a study of T cells in Graves' hyperthyroidism and ophthalmopathy (dated by TCRdb to the late 2010s). In terms of the full investigation: Peripheral blood samples were taken at the time of initial diagnosis, prior to any treatment. An independent validation cohort of under 20 hyperthyroidism patients and approximately 17 patients who later progressed to ophthalmopathy tested prospective prediction of ophthalmopathy. After sampling, hyperthyroidism patients received methimazole starting at 30 mg daily, and ophthalmopathy patients received high-dose intravenous methylprednisolone. According to the paper, TCR Vbeta CDR3 sequencing was carried out on over 130 peripheral blood samples, which came from fewer than 50 ophthalmopathy, roughly 75 hyperthyroidism and approximately 17 progressor patients. TCR V-J signatures able to tell the groups apart were searched for in a discovery cohort of 100 patients, of whom roughly 42 had Graves' ophthalmopathy and 57 had stable Graves' hyperthyroidism. The study also compared thyroid tissue and blood T-cell repertoires from several Graves' hyperthyroidism patients. For training and testing, the roughly 100 patients in the discovery cohort were randomly divided in a 7:3 ratio. Points the paper makes about the study in general: In validation, progression to ophthalmopathy was predicted by the model with around 70% sensitivity and 72% to 80% specificity, a median of 6.5 months before onset. No statistical method was used to fix the sample size in advance, and group allocation was not hidden from the investigators. Blood samples also contained most of the expanded thyroid clonotypes (frequency above 0.001), which suggests that blood repertoires may reflect thyroid immune responses. A model built on a 13 V-J signature distinguished ophthalmopathy from stable hyperthyroidism, reaching 85% to 90% sensitivity and approximately 83% specificity in cross-validation and 80%/75% in testing.

As encoded in the germline V gene, CDR1 is MNHEY while CDR2 is SVGAGI. Inclusive of the bounding cysteine and phenylalanine, the CDR3 is 15 residues long. Only the CDR3 region is kept as DNA, spanning 45 bases read in frame from base 1. The trim is 0 bases for V and 7 bases for J, with a gap of 13 bases between the germline ends. This clonotype was observed many times. Its antigen is currently not known. Base quality data are lacking; no much larger clone is found one base away. Stable Graves' hyperthyroidism was defined as the absence of progression to ophthalmopathy over 18 months of follow-up. Hyperthyroidism patients were newly diagnosed, had a disease duration of under 2 months, and were aged 18 to 65 years. The study excluded patients with uncontrolled infections, other autoimmune diseases, pregnancy or lactation. Clinical symptoms, serum thyroxine and TRAb, thyroid ultrasound, and orbital computed tomography formed the basis for the diagnoses. PBMCs were isolated from about 9 ml of fresh peripheral blood by Ficoll-Paque density gradient centrifugation. Total RNA was extracted with Trizol reagent, and quality was checked on an Agilent 2100 Bioanalyzer.

The TCR beta CDR3 regions were amplified from the RNA transcripts. The TCR CDR3 was subjected to a first round of RT-PCR using the HTBI primer set and the Qiagen OneStep RT-PCR kit. A second multiplex PCR round built the libraries, followed by size selection and purification. Libraries were sequenced paired-end with 100 bp reads on an Illumina HiSeq2000. In the source study's methods: SOAPnuke was used to process the raw data, throwing out any read that contained adapters or uncalled bases, had a mean Phred below 15, or lacked an exact constant-primer or identifier match. COPE v1.2.5 was used to merge the high-quality paired reads, and each unique nucleotide sequence was defined as a clonotype. MiTCR v1.1 was used to align clonotypes to the IMGT TRBV, TRBD and TRBJ reference segments. The analysis was restricted to V-J combinations with a frequency above 0.0001, which together covered 99.2% of the repertoires. The TCS score was defined as F50 (clonal expansion) divided by E x V (chaos), with BLOSUM62-based TCRdist calculated between CDR3 peptides within each V-J. Welch's t-statistics and random forest reduced around 550 V-J features to roughly 13, which were used in a naive Bayes classifier (R e1071). TCRdb took the public reads, trimmed them with fastp at Q25, ran MiXCR for clone calling and kept in-frame beta chains. One record per CDR3 amino acid sequence lists the most common genes and DNA. These V and J calls derive from TCRdb rather than the authors' analysis. The sample profile shows a few hundred thousand distinct CDR3 sequences; roughly 14% of them were found once. Around 7.8% of the sample belongs to the ten largest clones.

Input material: blood. The chain is encoded by TRBV6-5 joined to TRBJ1-5, with the D gene uncertain. The source of this sequence is a woman younger than 45 with Graves' hyperthyroidism. For the CDR3, the sequence is CASSYSRSDPQPQHF. The DNA is as follows: TGTGCCAGCAGTTACTCGAGGTCCGATCCCCAGCCCCAGCATTTT.